Each of the 4 T cell receptor beta chains below was sequenced from the same sample in a study of OX40 agonist ivuxolimab in advanced cancers. The library was generated by the immunoSEQ multiplex PCR assay. In TCRdb, the immuneACCESS table is reduced to in-frame sequences with V and J assigned. These tables do not hold every clone; where another copy was compared, an unresolved V gene accounts for under half, and the others remain unexplained. In this sample the table shows under 65,000 clones, approximately 81% of which occur a single time. Of the sample, over 2.5% is held by the ten largest clones. The sample consisted of CD4+ or CD8+ T cells sorted from blood, taken in a trial of the OX40 agonist ivuxolimab. The receptors shown here come from an adult with an advanced solid tumor such as melanoma, head and neck, liver or kidney cancer.

V gene TRBV4-2 combines with J gene TRBJ2-3; 10 nucleotides align to TRBD2. In germline, CDR1 is LGHNA, CDR2 YNFKEQ. Trimming took 2 bases from V and 3 from J; bases not matched to a gene: 8. This CDR3 has 17 residues. This chain's CDR3 is CASSQYLSGGVTDTQYF. CDR3 nucleotides: TGTGCCAGCAGCCAATACTTAAGCGGGGGGGTGACAGATACGCAGTATTTT.

The table lists this clone with a few counts. The chain uses TRBV5-6 and TRBJ1-2; 9 nucleotides match TRBD1. Germline V lookup: CDR1 SGHDT, CDR2 YYEEEE. V shed 4 bases, J shed 3 bases, and the junction held 7 bases outside the gene matches. This CDR3 is built from 15 residues. This chain's CDR3 is CASSHRDRAYYGYTF. The CDR3 DNA reads as TGTGCCAGCAGCCACCGGGACAGGGCATACTATGGCTACACCTTC. Full variable domain (remainder filled in from reference TRBV5-6 and TRBJ1-2): DAGVTQSPTHLIKTRGQQVTLRCSPKSGHDTVSWYQQALGQGPQFIFQYYEEEERQRGNFPDRFSGHQFPNYSSELNVNALLLGDSALYLCASSHRDRAYYGYTFGSGTRLTVV.

This clone is classed as medium-sized. The chain uses TRBV7-2 and TRBJ2-2, with 7 bases aligning to TRBD1. J was trimmed by 5 bases and V by 6 bases; bases with no gene match: 6. The germline CDR1 and CDR2 sequences are SGHTA and FQGNSA. The CDR3 spans 14 residues. The CDR3 loop reads CASRRNRGTGELFF. In DNA form, the CDR3 reads TGTGCCAGCAGACGAAACAGGGGAACCGGGGAGCTGTTTTTT. The full variable domain, with the rest looked up from reference TRBV7-2 and TRBJ2-2, is GAGVSQSPSNKVTEKGKDVELRCDPISGHTALYWYRQSLGQGLEFLIYFQGNSAPDKSGLPSDRFSAERTGGSVSTLTIQRTQQEDSAVYLCASRRNRGTGELFFGEGSRLTVL.

The rearrangement uses TRBV4-2 and TRBJ1-3; D is possibly TRBD1 (5 bases). V lost 4 bases, J lost 1 base, and 14 bases lay in between. Looked up from germline, CDR1 is LGHNA and CDR2 is YNFKEQ. This CDR3 spans 16 amino acids. Here the CDR3 DNA reads TGTGCCAGCAGCCTCCCGCGCGGGGGTTCTGGAAACACCATATATTTT. It codes for CASSLPRGGSGNTIYF.